This entry concerns a single T cell receptor (beta chain). Original data processing: Reference gene primer amplification gave nucleated cell count estimates. Here immunoSEQ multiplex PCR was the method, and the copy in TCRdb shows in-frame clones only, minus some. The V and J calls and clone size come from that table; D and trimming were worked out from the DNA. The table has 55,000 to 75,000 clones, about 87% seen once. These data are taken from a study of blood T cell repertoires in COVID-19. Study overall: PBMCs, B-cell-depleted T cells, or T cells provided the cDNA or gDNA that made up the material.

The V and J ends lost 5 bases and 0 bases respectively, with 11 bases between them. Germline CDR1 is LNHDA and CDR2 is SQIVND (reference sequence). This CDR3 contains 16 residues. The J gene is TRBJ1-6, the V gene TRBV19; D not certain. Material: peripheral blood. The sequence was collected from a human donor with active COVID-19. The donor label of this sample is uncertain. In DNA form, the CDR3 reads TGTGCCAGTAGTGACCTACAGAACTCCTATAATTCACCCCTCCACTTT. It encodes CASSDLQNSYNSPLHF.